Listed below are T cell receptor beta chains from one sample, sequenced in a study of TIL therapy for anti-PD-1-resistant metastatic lung cancer. Generated by immunoSEQ multiplex PCR, the TCRdb table keeps only in-frame clones and is missing some. The data show 30,000 or so clones, around three quarters seen once. The input for sequencing was blood, taken at baseline. These receptors were obtained from a woman aged 25-85 years with non-small cell lung cancer. CDR3s include the opening cysteine and the closing phenylalanine or tryptophan. D genes are given only for firm matches. Size is stated for part of the rows, as once, few or many counts, or as a class when the clone is expanded.

D	V	size	length	J	CDR3	DNA
TRBD1	TRBV10-1	NA	12	TRBJ2-7	CASSETGGEQYF	TGCGCCAGCAGTGAGACAGGGGGGGAGCAGTACTTC
TRBD2	TRBV28	NA	14	TRBJ2-7	CASSLGGSGYEQYF	TGTGCCAGCAGTTTGGGGGGGAGTGGTTACGAGCAGTACTTC
NA	TRBV19	NA	13	TRBJ2-6	CASQPSGANVLTF	TGTGCCAGTCAACCTTCTGGGGCCAACGTCCTGACTTTC
NA	TRBV28	NA	11	TRBJ1-1	CASTIGTEAFF	TGTGCCAGCACCATAGGCACTGAAGCTTTCTTT
TRBD2	TRBV14	few	16	TRBJ2-1	CASSQGRGLERGEQFF	TGTGCCAGCAGCCAAGGACGGGGACTGGAGCGGGGTGAGCAGTTCTTC
NA	TRBV4-2	NA	18	TRBJ2-6	CASSKLCKLQSRANVLTF	TGTGCCAGCAGCAAACTGTGCAAGTTACAAAGTCGGGCCAACGTCCTGACTTTC
NA	TRBV7-7	NA	15	TRBJ2-5	CASSSLRDSQETQYF	TGTGCCAGCAGCTCTCTCCGGGACTCACAAGAGACCCAGTACTTC
NA	TRBV19	NA	13	TRBJ2-5	CASSTGVKETQYF	TGTGCCAGTAGTACGGGGGTTAAGGAGACCCAGTACTTC
NA	TRBV25-1	NA	14	TRBJ2-2	CASRGIGGTGELFF	TGTGCCAGCCGGGGGATAGGGGGGACCGGGGAGCTGTTTTTT
NA	TRBV10-2	NA	15	TRBJ2-3	CASSEQVASTDTQYF	TGCGCCAGCAGTGAACAGGTCGCTAGCACAGATACGCAGTATTTT
TRBD2	TRBV10-1	NA	13	TRBJ2-1	CASIRTSSNEQFF	TGCGCCAGCATCCGGACTAGCTCAAATGAGCAGTTCTTC
NA	TRBV5-5	NA	16	TRBJ2-1	CASSLAGAASYNEQFF	TGTGCCAGCAGCTTGGCCGGGGCGGCCTCCTACAATGAGCAGTTCTTC
NA	TRBV29-1	NA	13	TRBJ2-7	CSVEVGLPYEQYF	TGCAGCGTTGAAGTCGGACTACCCTACGAGCAGTACTTC
TRBD1	TRBV10-3	NA	12	TRBJ1-2	CAIRYRGDGYTF	TGTGCCATCAGGTACAGGGGGGATGGCTACACCTTC
NA	TRBV19	NA	14	TRBJ2-7	CASSIIGSSYEQYF	TGTGCCAGTAGTATTATCGGGAGCTCCTACGAGCAGTACTTC
NA	TRBV29-1	NA	14	TRBJ2-7	CSVLPGIYSYEQYF	TGCAGCGTTCTTCCGGGAATTTACTCCTACGAGCAGTACTTC
TRBD2	TRBV19	NA	16	TRBJ2-3	CASSMSSGRVADTQYF	TGTGCCAGTAGTATGTCCAGCGGGAGGGTTGCAGATACGCAGTATTTT
TRBD2	TRBV7-2	NA	15	TRBJ2-7	CASSFSQGLAWEQYF	TGTGCCAGCAGCTTCTCCCAAGGACTAGCGTGGGAGCAGTACTTC
NA	TRBV14	NA	13	TRBJ2-7	CASSQVQQVGQYF	TGTGCCAGCAGCCAAGTCCAACAAGTAGGGCAGTACTTC
TRBD2	TRBV11-2	NA	17	TRBJ2-1	CASSSPGYGRTGNEQFF	TGTGCCAGCAGCTCCCCGGGTTACGGGAGGACCGGCAATGAGCAGTTCTTC
NA	TRBV21-1	NA	15	TRBJ1-1	CASSKDQALNTEAFF	TGTGCCAGCAGCAAAGATCAGGCTTTGAACACTGAAGCTTTCTTT
TRBD2	TRBV10-3	NA	16	TRBJ2-7	CAISESRSGRGYEQYF	TGTGCCATCAGTGAGTCGAGAAGCGGGAGGGGGTACGAGCAGTACTTC